These 20 T cell receptor beta chains were all obtained from the same sample, sequenced in a study of PD-1 blockade in classical Hodgkin lymphoma. Each patient relapsed following autologous stem cell transplantation, and prior brentuximab vedotin exposure differed. Data came from immunoSEQ multiplex PCR; TCRdb stores just in-frame clones and leaves some out. The data contain roughly 20,000 clones, around 86% of them singletons. Here the sequenced sample was peripheral blood mononuclear cells (PBMCs), taken before the second cycle of nivolumab. The receptors shown here come from a human donor with classical Hodgkin lymphoma.

This sequence joins TRBV5-1 and TRBJ2-1, with D perhaps matching TRBD1 (5 bases). V was trimmed by 0 bases and J by 9 bases, leaving 10 bases between them. CDR3 size: 13 residues. Germline-derived CDR1 and CDR2 are SGHRS and YFSETQ. The CDR3: CASSLAGLGEQFF. The CDR3 nucleotides read TGCGCCAGCAGCTTGGCAGGGTTGGGTGAGCAGTTCTTC.

V usage is TRBV19 and J usage is TRBJ2-1; a possible D gene is TRBD2 (6 bases). The V gene lost 4 bases and the J gene lost 5 bases, with 18 bases spanning the gap. Germline V gene sequence: CDR1 LNHDA, CDR2 SQIVND (reference sequence). This CDR3 comprises 16 residues. In DNA form, the CDR3 reads TGTGCCAGTAGTAAGCCACTCCGGGACTTCAACAATGAGCAGTTCTTC. Amino acid sequence: CASSKPLRDFNNEQFF.

This clone was counted between two and nine times. For the CDR3, the DNA is TGTGCCAGCAGCCCCCGAGCGGGAAGCCAAGAGACCCAGTACTTC. It is translated as CASSPRAGSQETQYF. The chain carries TRBV9 and TRBJ2-5, with 7 bases lining up with TRBD2. The CDR3 contains 15 residues. Losses at the gene ends were 4 bases for V and 1 base for J; bases not matched to a gene: 7. Germline V lookup: CDR1 SGDLS, CDR2 YYNGEE.

This CDR3 is CASSLAGLVTEQYF. CDR3 sequence (DNA): TGCGCCAGCAGCTTGGCGGGACTAGTGACCGAGCAGTACTTC. The chain links TRBV5-1 to TRBJ2-5; 8 nucleotides align to TRBD2. The DNA end lines up better with TRBJ2-7; the J call may be wrong. CDR3 length: 14 residues. In germline, CDR1 is SGHRS, CDR2 YFSETQ.

The chain links TRBV5-6 to TRBJ1-1; no clear D. The CDR3 has 14 residues. The germline V gene encodes CDR1 SGHDT and CDR2 YYEEEE. Trimming stripped 0 bases from V and 1 base from J, with 7 bases between. The CDR3 DNA sequence: TGTGCCAGCAGCTTGGAGGGAGAGAACACTGAAGCTTTCTTT. Translation gives CASSLEGENTEAFF.

The chain links TRBV5-1 to TRBJ1-5; no firm D call. The CDR3 has 13 amino acids. The germline gives CDR1 SGHRS, CDR2 YFSETQ. V shed 4 bases and J shed 6 bases, with 11 bases lying between them. The CDR3 is CASSEGSSQPQHF. CDR3 coding DNA: TGCGCCAGCAGCGAGGGCAGCTCTCAGCCCCAGCATTTT.

V gene TRBV7-9 combines with J gene TRBJ2-1, with D possibly TRBD2 on 6 matching bases. Germline loops: CDR1 SEHNR, CDR2 FQNEAQ (reference sequence). The V end lost 5 bases, the J end lost 0 bases, and 11 bases lay between the germline ends. This CDR3 has 15 amino acids. CDR3 region: CASSPGTLSYNEQFF. The CDR3 nucleotides read TGTGCCAGCAGCCCCGGGACTCTCTCCTACAATGAGCAGTTCTTC.

In its sample, this clone was seen once. The J gene is TRBJ1-3, the V gene TRBV5-1; D perhaps matches TRBD1 (6 bases). Trimming removed 2 bases at V and 4 bases at J, with 7 bases between. Germline V lookup: CDR1 SGHRS, CDR2 YFSETQ. The CDR3 has 13 amino acids. The CDR3 DNA sequence: TGCGCCAGCAGCTTACAGGGAGGAAACACCATATATTTT. Residues: CASSLQGGNTIYF. The entire variable domain, with the rest obtained from reference TRBV5-1 and TRBJ1-3, is as follows: KAGVTQTPRYLIKTRGQQVTLSCSPISGHRSVSWYQQTPGQGLQFLFEYFSETQRNKGNFPGRFSGRQFSNSRSEMNVSTLELGDSALYLCASSLQGGNTIYFGEGSWLTVV.

This clone was counted once. V usage is TRBV7-9 and J usage is TRBJ1-1; 10 bases are a match to TRBD1. The CDR3 consists of 13 residues. J lost 5 bases, V lost 5 bases, and 2 bases had no gene match. The germline V gene has CDR1 SEHNR and CDR2 FQNEAQ (reference sequence). The CDR3 coding sequence is TGTGCCAGCAGCCCGGGACAGGGGACTGAAGCTTTCTTT. Translating it yields CASSPGQGTEAFF. Full variable domain (outside the CDR3, taken from reference TRBV7-9 and TRBJ1-1): DTGVSQNPRHKITKRGQNVTFRCDPISEHNRLYWYRQTLGQGPEFLTYFQNEAQLEKSRLLSDRFSAERPKGSFSTLEIQRTEQGDSAMYLCASSPGQGTEAFFGQGTRLTVV.

The chain links TRBV2 to TRBJ1-1; unclear D gene. Germline V gives CDR1 SNHLY, CDR2 FYNNEI. V lost 4 bases to trimming and J lost 6 bases, with 15 bases between them. The CDR3 consists of 14 residues. CDR3 DNA sequence: TGTGCCAGCAGTGGAGGTGTGGGTGGGGCTGAAGCTTTCTTT. Translated, it gives CASSGGVGGAEAFF.

This clone has a single count. This chain joins TRBV5-1 and TRBJ2-5, with 9 bases matching TRBD2. This CDR3 is 16 amino acids long. Germline CDR1 reads SGHRS; CDR2 reads YFSETQ. V shed 4 bases and J 5 bases; nucleotides not matched to a gene: 12. CDR3 region: CASSLQRAGGRETQYF. Here the CDR3 DNA reads TGCGCCAGCAGCCTACAACGGGCGGGGGGGCGCGAGACCCAGTACTTC.

The V call is TRBV5-1, the J call TRBJ1-2; 9 bases agree with TRBD1. This CDR3 has 14 amino acids. Looked up from germline, CDR1 is SGHRS and CDR2 is YFSETQ. V shed 0 bases, J shed 7 bases, and the junction held 4 bases outside the gene matches. CDR3 coding DNA: TGCGCCAGCAGCTTGGCCACAGGGGGCGGTGGCTACACCTTC. Protein: CASSLATGGGGYTF.

This sequence joins TRBV2 and TRBJ1-5, with 8 positions matching TRBD1. Germline values: CDR1 SNHLY, CDR2 FYNNEI. This CDR3 comprises 17 residues. After removal of 6 bases from V and 0 bases from J, the junction contained 10 bases not matched to a gene. The chain's CDR3 is CASRDRESGYSNQPQHF. As DNA, the CDR3 is TGTGCCAGCAGGGACAGGGAGTCCGGCTATAGCAATCAGCCCCAGCATTTT.

The V call is TRBV19, the J call TRBJ2-7, with 7 bases identical to TRBD1. V shed 5 bases, J shed 3 bases, and the junction held 10 bases outside the gene matches. Germline CDR1 is LNHDA and CDR2 is SQIVND (reference sequence). CDR3 length: 15 residues. CDR3 residues: CASSGQTGLYYEQYF. CDR3 nucleotide sequence: TGTGCCAGTAGTGGGCAGACAGGGCTATACTACGAGCAGTACTTC.

The V and J genes are TRBV28 and TRBJ2-7; the D gene is possibly TRBD1 (6 bases). The germline gives CDR1 MDHEN, CDR2 SYDVKM. V lost 2 bases to trimming and J lost 2 bases, with 10 bases between them. This CDR3 is built from 14 residues. CDR3 sequence: CASSLLQGAYEQYF. Written as DNA, the CDR3 is TGTGCCAGCAGTTTACTACAGGGCGCCTACGAGCAGTACTTC.

This chain connects TRBV27 to TRBJ2-5, with a weak D call TRBD2 (5 bases). CDR1 and CDR2 from the germline V gene are MNHEY and SMNVEV (reference sequence). Trimming removed 6 bases at V and 1 base at J, with 9 bases between. The CDR3 covers 13 residues. CDR3: CASRSGIQETQYF. The CDR3 bases are TGTGCCAGCAGGTCGGGGATCCAAGAGACCCAGTACTTC.

The CDR3 protein is CASSGGTEDSNQPQHF. The CDR3 region has the DNA TGTGCCAGCAGTGGTGGGACAGAGGATAGCAATCAGCCCCAGCATTTT. The chain uses TRBV6-1 and TRBJ1-5; 7 nucleotides match TRBD1. The V gene end was trimmed by 4 bases and the J gene end by 0 bases; junction bases not matched to a gene: 6. The CDR3 length is 16 residues. From germline, CDR1 is MNHNS and CDR2 SASEGT.

This clone is termed medium-sized. The rearrangement links TRBV12-5 to TRBJ2-3; 9 nucleotides match TRBD2. The CDR3 is made up of 16 amino acids. Per the germline V gene, CDR1 is LGHNT and CDR2 is FRNRAP. V was clipped by 3 bases and J by 3 bases; unmatched bases: 7. CDR3: CASGFRERGVTDTQYF. As DNA, the CDR3 is TGTGCTAGTGGTTTTCGTGAGCGGGGGGTGACAGATACGCAGTATTTT.

V usage is TRBV6-5 and J usage is TRBJ2-2, with 7 bases matching TRBD1. The CDR3 runs 14 residues. Germline CDR1 is MNHEY and CDR2 is SVGAGI. V lost 7 bases to trimming and J lost 7 bases; unmatched junction nucleotides: 9. For the CDR3, the DNA is TGTGCCAGCACCTACACAGGGGCGGTCGGGGAGCTGTTTTTT. The encoded protein is CASTYTGAVGELFF.

Regarding this clone: Since a far larger clone is one base different, this is likely a read error. The chain has TRBV4-1 and TRBJ1-4; 8 bases fit TRBD1. Trimming took 3 bases from V and 0 from J; bases not matched to a gene: 12. CDR1 is MGHRA, CDR2 YSYEKL, per germline. This CDR3 region has 19 residues. In nucleotides, the CDR3 is TGCGCCAGCAGCCAGAAATCGACGGGACAGGCAACAACTAATGAAAAACTGTTTTTT. It yields the protein CASSQKSTGQATTNEKLFF.